Listed below are T cell receptor beta chains from one sample, sequenced in a study of blood T cell repertoires in COVID-19. Assay used: immunoSEQ multiplex PCR; TCRdb lists only in-frame clones, some missing. The data contain about 270,000 clones, approximately 89% of them seen just once; the ten biggest clones take up approximately 2.9%. Sequencing was carried out using PBMCs or T cells enriched from blood (not recorded which). The receptors here all came from a man between 35 and 55 years old who had been exposed to COVID-19. Each CDR3 is given without its conserved first and last residue.

TRBV2,TRBJ2-1,ASSEEGGSSYNEQF
TRBV4-2,TRBJ2-7,ASSQGDAAAGVSSYEQY
TRBV19,TRBJ2-2,ASSIRGGGFTGELF
TRBV28,TRBJ2-3,ASSLLAGDTDTQY
TRBV28,TRBJ1-2,ATSTTGGWYYGYT
TRBV4-3,TRBJ2-7,ASSQDLGGGYEQY
TRBV12-3/TRBV12-4,TRBJ2-3,ASRGTDTQY
TRBV24-1,TRBJ2-1,ATSDFPLTTEQF
TRBV7-9,TRBJ2-1,ASSPTALSYNEQF
TRBV20-1,TRBJ2-5,SAEMETQY
TRBV18,TRBJ2-7,ASSGTMASYEQY
TRBV6-5,TRBJ1-1,ASSYSGTVNTEAF
TRBV21-1,TRBJ1-2,ASSKVHSPIHGYT
TRBV7-2,TRBJ2-7,ASSLAGGSYEQY
TRBV6-5,TRBJ1-1,ASSYRSGRTEAF
TRBV28,TRBJ2-7,ASSITGQGALSH
TRBV3-1/TRBV3-2,TRBJ2-1,ASSPGLAGRKVF
TRBV5-1,TRBJ1-1,ASSATTGFGTEAF
TRBV2,TRBJ1-5,ASSEALREVRQPQH
TRBV7-9,TRBJ1-4,ASSLAEARGGEKLF
TRBV19,TRBJ2-7,ASSARDRVNEQY
TRBV12-5,TRBJ2-5,ASGSRGQETQY
TRBV6-6,TRBJ1-1,ASSYGGGTEAF
TRBV18,TRBJ1-5,ASSPSDGNNQPQH
TRBV27,TRBJ1-2,ASSAGTGTGYGYT
TRBV2,TRBJ2-7,ASSVGTSGVGFYEQY
TRBV19,TRBJ1-1,ASSMGAETEAF
TRBV5-6,TRBJ1-1,ASSLASRGTEAF
TRBV12-1,TRBJ2-1,ASSCTSGRPSSYNEQF
TRBV24-1,TRBJ2-3,ATSDFGESRGHGDTQY
TRBV28,TRBJ2-4,ASSYPASGSLRNIQY
TRBV5-4,TRBJ2-5,ASSALAVQETQY
TRBV19,TRBJ1-1,ASTDRENLNTEAF
TRBV7-9,TRBJ2-2,ASSLARDRGSFTGELF
TRBV19,TRBJ1-5,ASSIPGQGADQPQH
TRBV6-5,TRBJ1-3,ASSQDILSGNTIY
TRBV6-5,TRBJ2-7,ASKTPSGISYEQY
TRBV5-1,TRBJ2-7,ASSSGVTSASYEQY
TRBV18,TRBJ1-4,ASSPEQGDGKLF
TRBV7-9,TRBJ2-7,ASSFSGEYEQY
TRBV7-6,TRBJ1-4,ASSRTGRATNEKLF
TRBV28,TRBJ2-7,ASRISGPTSYEQY
TRBV10-1,TRBJ2-1,ASSYDSYEQF
TRBV10-3,TRBJ2-2,AIRGTSGRGGELF
TRBV3-1/TRBV3-2,TRBJ1-1,ASSLLSNTEAF
TRBV27,TRBJ2-1,ASSIGLAAYNEQF
TRBV9,TRBJ2-7,ASNPTGLPYEQY
TRBV5-6,TRBJ1-3,ASSQPTGDSGNTIY